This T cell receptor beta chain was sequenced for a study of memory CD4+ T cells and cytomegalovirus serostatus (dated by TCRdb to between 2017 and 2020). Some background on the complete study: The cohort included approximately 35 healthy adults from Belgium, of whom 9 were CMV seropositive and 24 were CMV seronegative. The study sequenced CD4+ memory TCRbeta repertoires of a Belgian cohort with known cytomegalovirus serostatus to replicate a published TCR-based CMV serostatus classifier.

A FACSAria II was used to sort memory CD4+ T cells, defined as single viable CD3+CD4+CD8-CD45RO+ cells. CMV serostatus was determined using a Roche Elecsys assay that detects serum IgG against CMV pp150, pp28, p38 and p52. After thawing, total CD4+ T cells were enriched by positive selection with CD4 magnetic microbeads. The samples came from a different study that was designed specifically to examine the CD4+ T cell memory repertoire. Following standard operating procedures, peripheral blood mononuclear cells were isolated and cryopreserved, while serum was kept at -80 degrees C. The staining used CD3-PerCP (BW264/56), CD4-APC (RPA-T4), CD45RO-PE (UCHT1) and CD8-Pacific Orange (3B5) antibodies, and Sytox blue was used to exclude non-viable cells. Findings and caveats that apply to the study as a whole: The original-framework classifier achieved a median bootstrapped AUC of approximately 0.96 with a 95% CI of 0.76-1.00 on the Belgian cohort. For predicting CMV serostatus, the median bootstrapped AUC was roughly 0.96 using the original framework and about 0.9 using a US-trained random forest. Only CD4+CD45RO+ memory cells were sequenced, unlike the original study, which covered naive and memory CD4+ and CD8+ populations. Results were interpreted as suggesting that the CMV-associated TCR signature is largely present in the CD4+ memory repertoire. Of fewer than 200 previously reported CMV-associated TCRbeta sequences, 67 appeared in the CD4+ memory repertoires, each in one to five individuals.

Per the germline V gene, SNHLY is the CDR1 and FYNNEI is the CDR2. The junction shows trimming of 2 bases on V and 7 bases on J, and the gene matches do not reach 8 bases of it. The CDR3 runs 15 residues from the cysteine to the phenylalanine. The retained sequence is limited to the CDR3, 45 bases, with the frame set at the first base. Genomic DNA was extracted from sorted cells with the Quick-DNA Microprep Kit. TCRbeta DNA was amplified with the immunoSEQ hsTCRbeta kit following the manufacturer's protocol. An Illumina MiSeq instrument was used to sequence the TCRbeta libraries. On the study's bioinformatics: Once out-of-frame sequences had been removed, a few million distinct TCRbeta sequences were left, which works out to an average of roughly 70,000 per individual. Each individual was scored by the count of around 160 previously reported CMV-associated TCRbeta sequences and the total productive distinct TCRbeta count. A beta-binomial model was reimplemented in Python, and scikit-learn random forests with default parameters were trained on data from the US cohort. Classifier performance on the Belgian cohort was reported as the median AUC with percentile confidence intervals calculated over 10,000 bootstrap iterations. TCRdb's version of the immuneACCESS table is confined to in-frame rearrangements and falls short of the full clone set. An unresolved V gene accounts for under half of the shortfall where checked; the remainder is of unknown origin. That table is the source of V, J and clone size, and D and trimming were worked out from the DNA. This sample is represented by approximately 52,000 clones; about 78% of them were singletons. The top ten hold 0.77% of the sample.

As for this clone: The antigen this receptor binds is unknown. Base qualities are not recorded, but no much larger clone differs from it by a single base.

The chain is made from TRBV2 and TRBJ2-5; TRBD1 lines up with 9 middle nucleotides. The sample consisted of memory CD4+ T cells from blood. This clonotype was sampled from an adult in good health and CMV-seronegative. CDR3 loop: CASSERGQGIGTQYF. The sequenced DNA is TGTGCCAGCAGTGAACGAGGACAGGGGATCGGGACCCAGTACTTC.